The 10 T cell receptor beta chains listed next were all sequenced from one sample in a study of cytomegalovirus exposure and HLA in healthy donors (dated 2017 in TCRdb). Preparation of the library involved the immunoSEQ multiplex PCR assay. For the multiplex PCR, a mixture combining 60 forward primers for TCR Vbeta segments and 13 reverse primers for TCR Jbeta segments was used. The immuneACCESS repertoire file appears here via TCRdb, limited to in-frame rearrangements. These files lack a portion of the clones; in checked studies, under half of the deficit traces to unresolved V genes, and the cause of the others is not known. This sample gives 30,000 to 40,000 clones in total; 82% of them show up just once. The ten biggest clones cover over 9.5% of the sample. Sequenced: PBMCs. The receptors here all came from a young woman in good health and CMV-seropositive.

This clone was counted a few times. The genes are TRBV6-6 and TRBJ1-3; unclear D gene. The length of the CDR3 is 15 residues. CDR1 and CDR2 from the germline V gene are MNHNY and SVGAGI (reference sequence). The germline V and J ends were trimmed by 2 bases and 11 bases, with 19 bases remaining between them. The CDR3 coding sequence is TGTGCCAGCAGTTACCTATCCCCCTCCGGAGCTCCCATATATTTT. This encodes CASSYLSPSGAPIYF.

The chain combines TRBV7-9 with TRBJ2-5; D possibly corresponds to TRBD2 (6 bases). The assigned J gene may be wrong: the sequence end matches TRBJ2-7 better. The CDR3 is made up of 15 amino acids. In germline, CDR1 is SEHNR, CDR2 FQNEAQ (reference sequence). The DNA for the CDR3 is TGTGCCAGCAGCTTAGCAGGGTTAGGGAGGAACGAGCAGTACTTC. This sequence encodes CASSLAGLGRNEQYF.

The chain uses TRBV6-6 and TRBJ2-3, with 7 bases identical to TRBD2. The CDR3 covers 16 residues. The ends lost 6 bases at V and 5 bases at J; junction bases unmatched: 14. Looked up from germline, CDR1 is MNHNY and CDR2 is SVGAGI (reference sequence). The CDR3 nucleotides read TGTGCCAGCAGGACCACTATGGGGAGGGCGGGAGATACGCAGTATTTT. Residues: CASRTTMGRAGDTQYF.

The chain recombines TRBV7-9 with TRBJ2-1; TRBD2 matches 9 bases. The CDR3 spans 16 residues. Trimming at V came to 1 base and at J to 2 bases, leaving 3 bases not matched to a gene. CDR1 and CDR2 from the germline V gene are SEHNR and FQNEAQ (reference sequence). Written as DNA, the CDR3 is TGTGCCAGCAGCTTAGGTACTAGCGGGCCCTACAATGAGCAGTTCTTC. Translation: CASSLGTSGPYNEQFF. Full variable domain (rest looked up from reference TRBV7-9 and TRBJ2-1): DTGVSQNPRHKITKRGQNVTFRCDPISEHNRLYWYRQTLGQGPEFLTYFQNEAQLEKSRLLSDRFSAERPKGSFSTLEIQRTEQGDSAMYLCASSLGTSGPYNEQFFGPGTRLTVL.

CDR3 sequence: CASSPGQGGNQPQHF. CDR3 nucleotide sequence: TGTGCCAGCAGTCCGGGACAGGGGGGCAATCAGCCCCAGCATTTT. V is TRBV25-1 and J is TRBJ1-5; 11 bases fit TRBD1. This CDR3 has 15 residues. CDR1 is MGHDK and CDR2 is SYGVNS in the germline V gene. J lost 2 bases, V lost 5 bases, and 2 bases had no gene match. The whole variable domain, remainder taken from reference TRBV25-1 and TRBJ1-5, is EADIYQTPRYLVIGTGKKITLECSQTMGHDKMYWYQQDPGMELHLIHYSYGVNSTEKGDLSSESTVSRIRTEHFPLTLESARPSHTSQYLCASSPGQGGNQPQHFGDGTRLSIL.

The V and J genes are TRBV11-2 and TRBJ1-6; TRBD1 matches 9 bases. The germline V gene encodes CDR1 SGHAT and CDR2 FQNNGV. The CDR3 extends over 15 amino acids. V lost 5 bases, J lost 10 bases, and 9 bases stayed unmatched. Here the CDR3 DNA reads TGTGCCAGCAGCCCAACGACAGGGGGAGGGTCACCCCTCCACTTT. Protein sequence: CASSPTTGGGSPLHF.

V usage is TRBV19 and J usage is TRBJ2-4; D is possibly TRBD1 (5 bases). Trimming removed 7 bases at V and 6 bases at J, with 10 bases between. Germline V gene lookup returns CDR1 LNHDA and CDR2 SQIVND (reference sequence). The CDR3 is 12 residues long. The CDR3: CASNDQGNIQYF. The CDR3, as DNA: TGTGCCAGTAATGATCAGGGAAACATTCAGTACTTC.

The V and J genes are TRBV27 and TRBJ2-5; TRBD1 is a possible D gene (7 bases). Looked up from germline, CDR1 is MNHEY and CDR2 is SMNVEV (reference sequence). This CDR3 contains 12 residues. Trimming left V 11 bases short and J 4 bases short, with 14 bases between. The CDR3 DNA is TGTGCCTCCAGGGGGGTAAGAGAGACCCAGTACTTC. This codes for CASRGVRETQYF.

V is TRBV10-3 and J is TRBJ2-3, with 14 nucleotides matching TRBD2. This CDR3 spans 18 amino acids. Per the germline V gene, CDR1 is ENHRY and CDR2 is SYGVKD. V lost 3 bases, J lost 2 bases, and 7 bases stayed unmatched. CDR3 loop: CAISDPRTSGGSTDTQYF. The CDR3 DNA follows: TGTGCCATCAGTGACCCGAGGACTAGCGGGGGGTCCACAGATACGCAGTATTTT.

The chain employs TRBV5-6 and TRBJ2-7; D perhaps matches TRBD2 (6 bases). CDR3 size: 14 residues. Germline lookup yields CDR1 SGHDT and CDR2 YYEEEE. V lost 4 bases and J 2 bases, leaving 13 bases between the germline ends. Written as DNA, the CDR3 is TGTGCCAGCAGCCGGGGGTTGGGCCCCTACGAGCAGTACTTC. It specifies CASSRGLGPYEQYF. The variable domain in full, completed from reference TRBV5-6 and TRBJ2-7, reads DAGVTQSPTHLIKTRGQQVTLRCSPKSGHDTVSWYQQALGQGPQFIFQYYEEEERQRGNFPDRFSGHQFPNYSSELNVNALLLGDSALYLCASSRGLGPYEQYFGPGTRLTVT.